Below, 15 T cell receptor beta chains from the same sample are listed, as sequenced in a study of blood T cell repertoires in COVID-19. Some clones are missing from TCRdb's copy, which holds only in-frame ones; the method was immunoSEQ multiplex PCR. The table lists 300,000 to 400,000 clones, about 87% of them singletons, with about 2.3% in the top ten. Sequencing was performed on peripheral blood. These receptors originate from a woman aged 60-75 years with COVID-19, enrolled during active disease.

V gene TRBV10-3 combines with J gene TRBJ2-1; possibly TRBD1 for D (7 bases). V was pared by 10 bases and J by 4 bases, with 14 bases between. The CDR3 spans 13 residues. Germline CDR1 ENHRY, CDR2 SYGVKD. CDR3 nucleotide sequence: TGTGCCAGCGGGACAGAAAATTACAATGAGCAGTTCTTC. Translation gives CASGTENYNEQFF.

The chain recombines TRBV10-3 with TRBJ2-7, with TRBD1 identical over 8 bases. CDR1 is ENHRY, CDR2 SYGVKD, per germline. V dropped 6 bases and J dropped 1; count of bases not matched to a gene: 8. The CDR3 consists of 15 residues. The CDR3 reads CAISAGQEGSYEQYF. The CDR3 DNA reads TGTGCCATCAGCGCGGGACAGGAAGGGTCCTACGAGCAGTACTTC.

This clone has a single count. The rearrangement uses TRBV9 and TRBJ1-1; D is possibly TRBD1 (6 bases). The CDR3 length is 14 residues. Germline CDR1 reads SGDLS; CDR2 reads YYNGEE. Trimming cost V 1 base and J 1 base, with 8 bases left between them. The DNA for the CDR3 is TGTGCCAGCAGCGTAACGACAGGGAACACTGAAGCTTTCTTT. Amino acid sequence: CASSVTTGNTEAFF.

V usage is TRBV7-9 and J usage is TRBJ2-2; TRBD2 matches at 7 bases. This CDR3 has 16 amino acids. V lost 5 bases and J lost 3; bases outside the gene matches: 9. Germline assignment: CDR1 SEHNR and CDR2 FQNEAQ (reference sequence). CDR3 DNA: TGTGCCAGCAGCACCGTCGGGGGGATCGACACCGGGGAGCTGTTTTTT. Translating it yields CASSTVGGIDTGELFF.

The rearrangement uses TRBV3-1 (or the pseudogene TRBV3-2) and TRBJ2-1; D is uncertain. CDR3 size: 12 residues. V was pared by 1 base and J by 7 bases, with 5 bases between. CDR1 and CDR2 (germline): LGHDT, YNNKEL (reference sequence). The CDR3 reads CASSQVLNEQFF. The CDR3 bases are TGTGCCAGCAGCCAAGTTCTTAATGAGCAGTTCTTC.

This chain connects TRBV6-5 to TRBJ1-5; 9 bases fit TRBD1. V lost 5 bases and J lost 6; bases outside the gene matches: 8. Germline CDR1 reads MNHEY; CDR2 reads SVGAGI. The CDR3 has 15 residues. DNA for the CDR3: TGTGCCAGCAGTCAACGAGGGACAGGGTTTCAGCCCCAGCATTTT. As protein: CASSQRGTGFQPQHF.

This rearrangement joins TRBV5-1 to TRBJ2-7, with TRBD1 identical over 7 bases. This CDR3 region has 15 residues. After removal of 3 bases from V and 2 bases from J, the junction contained 8 bases not matched to a gene. Germline values: CDR1 SGHRS, CDR2 YFSETQ. The CDR3 nucleotides are TGCGCCAGCAGCTGGACCGGGACAGAAGCCTACGAGCAGTACTTC. Its protein is CASSWTGTEAYEQYF.

The chain combines TRBV11-2 with TRBJ1-6; possibly TRBD1 for D (5 bases). The germline CDR1 and CDR2 sequences are SGHAT and FQNNGV. This CDR3 contains 13 residues. The ends were cut back, 3 bases at V and 9 bases at J, with 9 bases in the middle. The CDR3 region has the DNA TGTGCCAGCAGCTTCAGGGTTGGTTCACCCCTCCACTTT. It translates to CASSFRVGSPLHF.

This clone is a singleton in its sample. This chain joins TRBV6-2 or TRBV6-3 and TRBJ2-5, with TRBD2 identical over 11 bases. The ends lost 6 bases at V and 2 bases at J; junction bases unmatched: 8. The CDR3 consists of 16 residues. Germline CDR1 reads MNHEY; CDR2 reads SVGEGT. The CDR3 DNA reads TGTGCCAGCAGCCCTCGACTAGCGGGGTTACAAGAGACCCAGTACTTC. It specifies CASSPRLAGLQETQYF.

The chain has TRBV14 and TRBJ2-7, with TRBD2 matching over 11 bases. The CDR3 totals 15 residues. V trimming: 1 base; J trimming: 5 bases; junction bases outside the gene matches: 4. CDR1 SGHDN and CDR2 FVKESK come from the germline V gene. CDR3 sequence reads: CASSQGFSGRDEQYF. Here the CDR3 DNA reads TGTGCCAGCAGCCAAGGTTTTAGCGGGAGGGACGAGCAGTACTTC.

The chain combines TRBV5-6 with TRBJ1-2; D possibly corresponds to TRBD1 (5 bases). Germline assignment: CDR1 SGHDT and CDR2 YYEEEE. CDR3 length: 14 amino acids. V lost 0 bases and J 1 base, leaving 7 bases between the germline ends. CDR3 region: CASSLEGINYGYTF. The CDR3 DNA sequence: TGTGCCAGCAGCTTGGAGGGGATTAACTATGGCTACACCTTC.

The chain joins TRBV7-2 to TRBJ2-1; TRBD1 might be the D (6 bases). The V end lost 4 bases, the J end lost 0 bases, and 19 bases lay between the germline ends. The V gene's germline CDR1 is SGHTA and CDR2 FQGNSA. The CDR3 runs 18 residues. CDR3 loop: CASSSSGTFFGSYNEQFF. DNA for the CDR3: TGTGCCAGCAGCTCCAGTGGGACATTTTTCGGCTCCTACAATGAGCAGTTCTTC.

This chain uses TRBV9 with TRBJ1-2; D is ambiguous. This CDR3 has 15 residues. The V gene lost 4 bases and the J gene lost 4 bases, with 17 bases spanning the gap. Per germline, CDR1 SGDLS and CDR2 YYNGEE. The CDR3 nucleotides are TGTGCCAGCAGCCTCAGATTAACACAGACCTATGGCTACACCTTC. It encodes CASSLRLTQTYGYTF.

The CDR3 sequence is CASLQGGYGYTF. In DNA, the CDR3 is TGTGCCAGTCTACAGGGCGGCTATGGCTACACCTTC. This chain links TRBV12-3 or TRBV12-4 with TRBJ1-2; TRBD1 is a possible D gene (6 bases). CDR3 length equals 12 residues. V lost 9 bases and J 4 bases, leaving 12 bases between the germline ends.

The chain employs TRBV3-1 (or the pseudogene TRBV3-2) and TRBJ2-1; 13 nucleotides match TRBD2. Per the germline V gene, CDR1 is LGHDT and CDR2 is YNNKEL (reference sequence). The CDR3 sequence is 16 residues long. V was pared by 3 bases and J by 5 bases, with 4 bases of the junction left unmatched. This CDR3 is CASSQGGLAGHNEQFF. The CDR3 DNA reads TGTGCCAGCAGCCAGGGGGGACTAGCGGGGCACAATGAGCAGTTCTTC.